These 13 T cell receptor beta chains share one sample of origin, sequenced in a study of chemoradiotherapy in HPV16-positive cancers. The protocol was immunoSEQ multiplex PCR, while the TCRdb copy is restricted to in-frame clones and leaves out a portion. The sample includes over 400 clones, approximately 90% of them seen just once. The specimen comprised tumor tissue, sampled from a patient who underwent chemoradiotherapy. The receptors here all came from a human donor with HPV-associated anogenital cancer.

The V call is TRBV6-5, the J call TRBJ2-3; 7 bases map to TRBD2. J lost 2 bases, V lost 5 bases, and 7 bases had no gene match. Germline V gene data show CDR1 as MNHEY and CDR2 as SVGAGI. The CDR3 is 15 amino acids. CDR3: CASSPRLAATDTQYF. CDR3 sequence (DNA): TGTGCCAGCAGTCCAAGGCTAGCGGCCACAGATACGCAGTATTTT.

The sample holds a few counts of this clone. This chain joins TRBV10-1 and TRBJ2-7; the D is unclear. This CDR3 has 13 amino acids. Germline assignment: CDR1 WNHNN and CDR2 SYGVQD (reference sequence). Trimming stripped 4 bases from V and 2 bases from J, with 9 bases between. CDR3 protein: CASSGTDAYEQYF. In DNA, the CDR3 is TGCGCCAGCAGTGGAACAGACGCCTACGAGCAGTACTTC.

This clone has more than one count but fewer than ten. The rearrangement joins TRBV4-2 to TRBJ2-7; 9 bases fit TRBD1. This CDR3 is built from 15 residues. Losses at the gene ends were 0 bases for V and 0 bases for J; bases not matched to a gene: 0. The germline CDR1 and CDR2 sequences are LGHNA and YNFKEQ. This chain's CDR3 is CASSQEDRGSYEQYF. CDR3 nucleotides: TGTGCCAGCAGCCAAGAGGACAGGGGCTCCTACGAGCAGTACTTC.

The rearrangement uses TRBV19 and TRBJ1-6; D is ambiguous. Germline CDR1 is LNHDA and CDR2 is SQIVND (reference sequence). This CDR3 is 14 amino acids long. V was trimmed by 8 bases and J by 9 bases, leaving 17 bases between them. The CDR3: CASSKSGGASPLHF. The CDR3 nucleotides are TGTGCCAGTTCCAAGTCAGGAGGCGCTTCACCCCTCCACTTT.

The chain couples TRBV30 to TRBJ2-2; D ambiguous. Deletions cut 4 bases from V and 8 bases from J, with 20 bases between. CDR1 is GTSNPN, CDR2 SVGIG, per germline (reference sequence). The CDR3 totals 15 residues. In DNA, the CDR3 is TGTGCCTGGACCCTGACGCGCTCGGCCGGGGGGGAGCTGTTTTTT. Amino acids: CAWTLTRSAGGELFF.

In this sample, this clone turned up once. The chain has TRBV27 and TRBJ2-7, with 9 bases matching TRBD2. Germline trimming cut 5 bases from V and 2 bases from J; bases unmatched to any gene: 7. CDR3 size: 15 residues. Germline V gives CDR1 MNHEY, CDR2 SMNVEV (reference sequence). The CDR3 DNA reads TGTGCCAGCAGTCTAGCGGGACCTTCGCCCTACGAGCAGTACTTC. This translates into CASSLAGPSPYEQYF.

The chain is built from TRBV27 and TRBJ2-1, with TRBD2 matching 14 bases. The V and J ends lost 6 bases and 7 bases, in that order; junction bases with no gene match: 8. CDR3 length: 16 amino acids. In germline, CDR1 is MNHEY, CDR2 SMNVEV (reference sequence). The CDR3 is CASRPETSGRANEQFF. In DNA, the CDR3 is TGTGCCAGCAGACCGGAGACTAGCGGGAGGGCGAATGAGCAGTTCTTC.

The rearrangement uses TRBV5-4 and TRBJ2-7; D remains unclear. CDR1 is SGHNT, CDR2 YYREEE, per germline (reference sequence). CDR3 length equals 14 residues. Trimming took 2 bases from V and 7 from J, leaving 16 bases between them. The CDR3 coding sequence is TGTGCCAGCAGCTTCGGCCCGTTCCTGGGGGAGCAGTACTTC. Its protein product is CASSFGPFLGEQYF.

The V gene is TRBV18, the J gene TRBJ2-3, with 10 bases identical to TRBD2. The CDR3 loop spans 16 amino acids. The germline V gene has CDR1 KGHSH and CDR2 LQKENI. V trimming: 5 bases; J trimming: 5 bases; junction bases outside the gene matches: 10. CDR3 sequence: CASSKPGLASLDTQYF. The DNA of the CDR3 is TGTGCCAGCTCAAAACCGGGACTAGCGTCGTTAGATACGCAGTATTTT.

This clone showed up just a few times. The gene calls are TRBV2 and TRBJ2-3, with D perhaps matching TRBD2 (7 bases). CDR3 size: 16 residues. The germline V gene encodes CDR1 SNHLY and CDR2 FYNNEI. Trimming stripped 1 base from V and 6 bases from J, with 17 bases between. The chain's CDR3 is CASSEVGGALADTQYF. In nucleotides, the CDR3 is TGTGCCAGCAGTGAAGTGGGGGGGGCACTCGCGGATACGCAGTATTTT. Based on the CDR3 plus reference TRBV2 and TRBJ2-3, the full variable domain is EPEVTQTPSHQVTQMGQEVILRCVPISNHLYFYWYRQILGQKVEFLVSFYNNEISEKSEIFDDQFSVERPDGSNFTLKIRSTKLEDSAMYFCASSEVGGALADTQYFGPGTRLTVL.

The J gene is TRBJ1-1, the V gene TRBV7-2; D uncertain. Germline V gene sequence: CDR1 SGHTA, CDR2 FQGNSA. CDR3 length: 15 amino acids. V was cut by 2 bases and J by 3 bases, with 13 bases left in between. The DNA of the CDR3 is TGTGCCAGCAGCTTACGTCTTGGGGAGCACACTGAAGCTTTCTTT. The encoded protein is CASSLRLGEHTEAFF.

V gene TRBV19 combines with J gene TRBJ2-2, with TRBD2 identical over 8 bases. Unmatched junction bases numbered 3, after V lost 3 bases and J lost 0 bases. The germline CDR1 and CDR2 sequences are LNHDA and SQIVND (reference sequence). The CDR3 loop spans 16 amino acids. CDR3 protein: CASSMLAGTNTGELFF. CDR3 bases: TGTGCCAGTAGTATGCTAGCGGGTACGAACACCGGGGAGCTGTTTTTT. The full variable domain, with the rest looked up from reference TRBV19 and TRBJ2-2, is DGGITQSPKYLFRKEGQNVTLSCEQNLNHDAMYWYRQDPGQGLRLIYYSQIVNDFQKGDIAEGYSVSREKKESFPLTVTSAQKNPTAFYLCASSMLAGTNTGELFFGEGSRLTVL.

The rearrangement uses TRBV7-2 and TRBJ2-5; D is undetermined. V shed 2 bases and J shed 3 bases, with 4 bases lying between them. CDR1 SGHTA and CDR2 FQGNSA come from the germline V gene. This CDR3 has 12 residues. The chain's CDR3 is CASSLSEETQYF. The CDR3 DNA is TGTGCCAGCAGCTTATCCGAAGAGACCCAGTACTTC.